Below, one T cell receptor (beta chain) is given with its context. The data derive from a study of blood T cell repertoires in COVID-19. Overall study context: PBMCs, B-cell-depleted T cells, or T cells provided the cDNA or gDNA that made up the material.

CDR1 is SSHAT, CDR2 FNYEAQ, per germline (reference sequence). Between the trimmed V and J ends, which lost 5 bases and 4 bases, there was a span of 27 bases. This CDR3 region has 20 residues. Repertoires were generated with immunoSEQ multiplex PCR, while TCRdb's copy carries only in-frame clones and drops some. The sample carries around 80,000 clones, around 83% recorded once. The sequenced sample consisted of peripheral blood. The sequence derives from a human donor in a cohort sampled during active COVID-19. This chain joins TRBV7-7 and TRBJ1-6; D remains ambiguous. CDR3 coding DNA: TGTGCCAGCAGCCTTATATTGCCCCAACGGCAGTCAGGTTATAATTCACCCCTCCACTTT. The encoded protein is CASSLILPQRQSGYNSPLHF. Looking up the rest from reference TRBV7-7 and TRBJ1-6 gives the full variable domain: GAGVSQSPRYKVTKRGQDVTLRCDPISSHATLYWYQQALGQGPEFLTYFNYEAQPDKSGLPSDRFSAERPEGSISTLTIQRTEQRDSAMYRCASSLILPQRQSGYNSPLHFGNGTRLTVT.